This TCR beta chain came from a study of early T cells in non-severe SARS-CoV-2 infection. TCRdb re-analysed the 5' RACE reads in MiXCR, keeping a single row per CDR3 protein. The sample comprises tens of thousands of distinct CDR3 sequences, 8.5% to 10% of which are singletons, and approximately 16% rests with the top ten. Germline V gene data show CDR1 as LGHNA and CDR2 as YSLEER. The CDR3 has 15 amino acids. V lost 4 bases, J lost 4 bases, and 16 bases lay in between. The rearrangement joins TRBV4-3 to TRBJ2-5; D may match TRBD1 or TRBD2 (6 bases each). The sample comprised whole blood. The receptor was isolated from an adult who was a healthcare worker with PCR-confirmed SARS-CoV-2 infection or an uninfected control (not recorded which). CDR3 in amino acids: CASSPSDTGRETQYF. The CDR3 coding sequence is TGCGCCAGCAGCCCTAGCGATACAGGGAGAGAGACCCAGTACTTC.